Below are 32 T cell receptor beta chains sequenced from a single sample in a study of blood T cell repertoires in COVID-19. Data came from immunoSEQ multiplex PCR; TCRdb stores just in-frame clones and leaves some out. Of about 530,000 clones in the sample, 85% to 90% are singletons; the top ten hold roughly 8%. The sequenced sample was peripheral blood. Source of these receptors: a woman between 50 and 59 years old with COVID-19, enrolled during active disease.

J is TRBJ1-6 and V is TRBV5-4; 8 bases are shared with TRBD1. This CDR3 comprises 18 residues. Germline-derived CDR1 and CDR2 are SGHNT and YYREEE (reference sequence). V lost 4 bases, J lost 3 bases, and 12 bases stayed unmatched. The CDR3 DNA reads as TGTGCCAGCAGCCTACGCACAGGGGGAAGTGTCTATAATTCACCCCTCCACTTT. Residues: CASSLRTGGSVYNSPLHF.

The DNA of the CDR3 is TGTGCCAGCACCTGGGACAGGGCAACAGCCAGTTCACCCCTCCACTTT. This codes for CASTWDRATASSPLHF. The rearrangement joins TRBV2 to TRBJ1-6; 9 positions agree with TRBD1. CDR1 is SNHLY and CDR2 is FYNNEI in the germline V gene. The V gene end was trimmed by 7 bases and the J gene end by 9 bases; junction bases not matched to a gene: 13. The CDR3 loop spans 16 amino acids.

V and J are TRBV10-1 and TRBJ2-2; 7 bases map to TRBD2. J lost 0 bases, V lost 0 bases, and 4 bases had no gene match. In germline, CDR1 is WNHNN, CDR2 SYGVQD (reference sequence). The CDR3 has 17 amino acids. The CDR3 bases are TGCGCCAGCAGTGAGTCGAAAGCGGGGCCGAACACCGGGGAGCTGTTTTTT. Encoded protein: CASSESKAGPNTGELFF.

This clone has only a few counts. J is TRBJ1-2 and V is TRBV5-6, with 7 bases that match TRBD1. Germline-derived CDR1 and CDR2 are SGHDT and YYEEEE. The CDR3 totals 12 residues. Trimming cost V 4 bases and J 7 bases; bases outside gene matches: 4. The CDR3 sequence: CASSRGLGGYTF. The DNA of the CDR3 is TGTGCCAGCAGCAGGGGGCTAGGTGGCTACACCTTC.

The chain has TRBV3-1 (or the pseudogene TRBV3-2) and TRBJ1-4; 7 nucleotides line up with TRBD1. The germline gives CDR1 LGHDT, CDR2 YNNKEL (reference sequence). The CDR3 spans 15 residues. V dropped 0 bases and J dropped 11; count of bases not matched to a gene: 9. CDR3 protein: CASSQDRRGLQKLFF. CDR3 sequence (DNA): TGTGCCAGCAGCCAAGATCGGAGGGGGCTCCAGAAACTGTTTTTT.

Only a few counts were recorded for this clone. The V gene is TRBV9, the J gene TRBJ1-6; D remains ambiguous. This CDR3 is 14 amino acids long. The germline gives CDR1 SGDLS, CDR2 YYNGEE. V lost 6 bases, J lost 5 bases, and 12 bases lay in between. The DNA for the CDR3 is TGTGCCAGCACGAGGGCGCCCGATAATTCACCCCTCCACTTT. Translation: CASTRAPDNSPLHF. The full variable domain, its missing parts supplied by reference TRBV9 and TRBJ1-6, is DSGVTQTPKHLITATGQRVTLRCSPRSGDLSVYWYQQSLDQGLQFLIQYYNGEERAKGNILERFSAQQFPDLHSELNLSSLELGDSALYFCASTRAPDNSPLHFGNGTRLTVT.

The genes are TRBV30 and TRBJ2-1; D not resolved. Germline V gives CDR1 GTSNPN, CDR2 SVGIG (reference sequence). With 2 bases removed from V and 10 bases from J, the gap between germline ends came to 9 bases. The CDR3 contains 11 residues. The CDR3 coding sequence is TGTGCCTGGAGTTCACAATTAGAGCAGTTCTTC. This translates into CAWSSQLEQFF.

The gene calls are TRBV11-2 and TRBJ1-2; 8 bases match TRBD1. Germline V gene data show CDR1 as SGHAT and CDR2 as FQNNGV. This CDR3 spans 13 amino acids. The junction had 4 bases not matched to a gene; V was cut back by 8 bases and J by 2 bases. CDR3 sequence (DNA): TGTGCCAGCGGGACAGGAGAAAACTATGGCTACACCTTC. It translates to CASGTGENYGYTF. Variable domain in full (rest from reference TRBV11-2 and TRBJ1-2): EAGVAQSPRYKIIEKRQSVAFWCNPISGHATLYWYQQILGQGPKLLIQFQNNGVVDDSQLPKDRFSAERLKGVDSTLKIQPAKLEDSAVYLCASGTGENYGYTFGSGTRLTVV.

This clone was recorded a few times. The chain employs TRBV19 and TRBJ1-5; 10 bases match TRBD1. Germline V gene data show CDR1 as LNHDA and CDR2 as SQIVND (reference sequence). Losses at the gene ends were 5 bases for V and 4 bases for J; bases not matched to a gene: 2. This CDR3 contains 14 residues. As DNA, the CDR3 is TGTGCCAGTAGTGACAGGGGGCATAATCAGCCCCAGCATTTT. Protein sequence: CASSDRGHNQPQHF.

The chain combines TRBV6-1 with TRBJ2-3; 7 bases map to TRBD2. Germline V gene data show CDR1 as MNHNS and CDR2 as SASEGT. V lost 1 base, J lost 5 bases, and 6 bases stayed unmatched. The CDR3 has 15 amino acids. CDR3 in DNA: TGTGCCAGCAGTGAAGGTCGGGGGGTTGGAGATACGCAGTATTTT. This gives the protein CASSEGRGVGDTQYF.

CDR3 DNA: TGTGCCAGCTCACCACTACCGACAGGGTCCCGCGAGCAGTACTTC. It is translated as CASSPLPTGSREQYF. V gene TRBV18 combines with J gene TRBJ2-7; 7 nucleotides line up with TRBD1. Germline assignment: CDR1 KGHSH and CDR2 LQKENI. V gave up 1 base and J gave up 6 bases; unmatched junction bases: 9. The CDR3 consists of 15 residues.

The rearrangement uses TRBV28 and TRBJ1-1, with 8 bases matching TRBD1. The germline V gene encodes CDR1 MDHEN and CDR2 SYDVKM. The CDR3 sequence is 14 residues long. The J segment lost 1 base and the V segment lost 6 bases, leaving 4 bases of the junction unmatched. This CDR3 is CASSRQGPNTEAFF. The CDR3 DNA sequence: TGTGCCAGCAGCCGACAGGGGCCGAACACTGAAGCTTTCTTT.

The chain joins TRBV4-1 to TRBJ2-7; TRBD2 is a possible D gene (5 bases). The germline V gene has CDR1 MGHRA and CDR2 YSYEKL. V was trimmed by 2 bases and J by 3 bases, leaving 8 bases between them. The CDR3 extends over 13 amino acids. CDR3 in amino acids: CASSQTLDYEQYF. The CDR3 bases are TGCGCCAGCAGCCAAACACTAGACTACGAGCAGTACTTC.

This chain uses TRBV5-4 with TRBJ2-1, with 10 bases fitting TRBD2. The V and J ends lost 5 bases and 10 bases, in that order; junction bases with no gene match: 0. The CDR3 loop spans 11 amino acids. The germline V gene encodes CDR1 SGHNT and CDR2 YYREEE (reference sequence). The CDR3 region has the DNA TGTGCCAGCAGGACTAGCGGGGAGCAGTTCTTC. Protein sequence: CASRTSGEQFF.

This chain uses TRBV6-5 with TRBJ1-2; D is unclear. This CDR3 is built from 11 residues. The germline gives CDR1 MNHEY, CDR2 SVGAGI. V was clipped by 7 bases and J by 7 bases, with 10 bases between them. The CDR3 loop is CASIASSGYTF. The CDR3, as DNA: TGTGCCAGCATTGCCAGTTCTGGCTACACCTTC.

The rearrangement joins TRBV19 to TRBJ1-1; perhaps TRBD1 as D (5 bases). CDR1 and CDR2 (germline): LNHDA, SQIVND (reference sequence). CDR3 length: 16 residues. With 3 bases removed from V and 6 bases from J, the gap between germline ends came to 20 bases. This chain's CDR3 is CASSMGWGQGDPEAFF. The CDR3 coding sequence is TGTGCCAGTAGTATGGGGTGGGGCCAAGGGGATCCTGAAGCTTTCTTT.

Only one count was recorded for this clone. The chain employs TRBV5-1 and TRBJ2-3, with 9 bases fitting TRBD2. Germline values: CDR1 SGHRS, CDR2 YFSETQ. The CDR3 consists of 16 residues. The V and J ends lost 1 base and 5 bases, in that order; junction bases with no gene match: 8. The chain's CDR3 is CASSLLRAGGGDTQYF. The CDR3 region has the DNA TGCGCCAGCAGCTTGCTTCGAGCGGGAGGTGGAGATACGCAGTATTTT.

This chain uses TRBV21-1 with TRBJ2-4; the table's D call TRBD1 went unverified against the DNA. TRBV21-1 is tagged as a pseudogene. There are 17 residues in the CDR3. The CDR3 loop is CASSERKGTGKRDIQYF. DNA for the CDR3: TGTGCCAGCAGCGAACGAAAAGGGACAGGGAAGAGGGACATTCAGTACTTC.

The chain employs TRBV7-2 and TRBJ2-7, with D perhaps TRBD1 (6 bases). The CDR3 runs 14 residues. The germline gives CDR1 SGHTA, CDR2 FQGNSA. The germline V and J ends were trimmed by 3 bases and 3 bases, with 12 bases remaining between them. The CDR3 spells CASSFNPGDYEQYF. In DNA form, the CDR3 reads TGTGCCAGCAGCTTTAACCCAGGGGACTACGAGCAGTACTTC.

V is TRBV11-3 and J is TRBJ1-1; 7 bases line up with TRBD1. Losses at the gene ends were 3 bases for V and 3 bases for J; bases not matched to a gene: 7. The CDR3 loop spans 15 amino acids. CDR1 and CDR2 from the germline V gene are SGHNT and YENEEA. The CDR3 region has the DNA TGTGCCAGCAGCTTGGGTCAGGGGGAGTACACTGAAGCTTTCTTT. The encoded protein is CASSLGQGEYTEAFF.

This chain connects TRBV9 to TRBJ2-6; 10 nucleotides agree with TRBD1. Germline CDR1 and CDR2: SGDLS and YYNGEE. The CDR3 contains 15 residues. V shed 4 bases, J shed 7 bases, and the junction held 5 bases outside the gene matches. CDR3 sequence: CASSKTGGPANVLTF. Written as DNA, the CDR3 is TGTGCCAGCAGCAAGACAGGGGGCCCCGCCAACGTCCTGACTTTC.

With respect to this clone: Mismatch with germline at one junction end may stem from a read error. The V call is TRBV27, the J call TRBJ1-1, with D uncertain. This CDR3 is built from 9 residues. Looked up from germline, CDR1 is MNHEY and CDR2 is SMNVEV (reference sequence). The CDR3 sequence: CASNSEAFF. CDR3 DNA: TGTGCCAGCAACAGTGAAGCTTTCTTT.

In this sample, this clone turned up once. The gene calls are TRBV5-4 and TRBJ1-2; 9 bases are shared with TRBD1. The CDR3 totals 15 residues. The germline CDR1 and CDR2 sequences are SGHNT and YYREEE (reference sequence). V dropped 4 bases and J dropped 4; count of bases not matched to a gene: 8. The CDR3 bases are TGTGCCAGCAGCGCGGGGGGACAGGGAGTCTATGGCTACACCTTC. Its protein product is CASSAGGQGVYGYTF.

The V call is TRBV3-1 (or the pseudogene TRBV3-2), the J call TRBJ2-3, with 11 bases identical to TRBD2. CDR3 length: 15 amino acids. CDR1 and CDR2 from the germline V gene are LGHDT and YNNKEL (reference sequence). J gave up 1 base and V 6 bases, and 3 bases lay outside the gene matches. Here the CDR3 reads CASRLTSGGTDTQYF. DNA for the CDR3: TGTGCCAGCAGACTGACTAGCGGGGGCACAGATACGCAGTATTTT.

The CDR3 loop reads CASSVPDRETFF. In DNA, the CDR3 is TGTGCCAGCAGCGTACCCGACAGGGAGACTTTCTTT. The gene calls are TRBV9 and TRBJ1-1; 7 positions match TRBD1. Germline CDR1 reads SGDLS; CDR2 reads YYNGEE. J lost 12 bases, V lost 1 base, and 6 bases had no gene match. This CDR3 spans 12 amino acids.

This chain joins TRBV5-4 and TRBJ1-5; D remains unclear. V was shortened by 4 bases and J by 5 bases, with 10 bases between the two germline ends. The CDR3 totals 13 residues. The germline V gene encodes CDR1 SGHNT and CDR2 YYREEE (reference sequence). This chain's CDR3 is CASSPGPHQPQHF. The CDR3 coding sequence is TGTGCCAGCAGCCCCGGTCCACATCAGCCCCAGCATTTT.

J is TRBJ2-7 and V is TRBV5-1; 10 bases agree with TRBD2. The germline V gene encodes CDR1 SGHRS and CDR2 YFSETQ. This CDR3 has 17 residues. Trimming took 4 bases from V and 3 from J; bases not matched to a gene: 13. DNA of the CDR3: TGCGCCAGCAGCCGCGTCGGGCTAGCGGGGGACCTCTACGAGCAGTACTTC. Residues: CASSRVGLAGDLYEQYF.

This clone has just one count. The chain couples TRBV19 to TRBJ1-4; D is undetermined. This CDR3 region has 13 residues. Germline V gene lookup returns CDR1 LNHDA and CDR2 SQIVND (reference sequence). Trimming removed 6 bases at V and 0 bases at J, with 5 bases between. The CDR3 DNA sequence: TGTGCCAGTAGGTTAACAACTAATGAAAAACTGTTTTTT. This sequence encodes CASRLTTNEKLFF. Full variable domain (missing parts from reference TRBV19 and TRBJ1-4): DGGITQSPKYLFRKEGQNVTLSCEQNLNHDAMYWYRQDPGQGLRLIYYSQIVNDFQKGDIAEGYSVSREKKESFPLTVTSAQKNPTAFYLCASRLTTNEKLFFGSGTQLSVL.

CDR3 DNA sequence: TGTGCCAGCAGTTACCTAGCGGGGAAAGATACGCAGTATTTT. Translating gives CASSYLAGKDTQYF. The rearrangement joins TRBV6-2 or TRBV6-3 to TRBJ2-3; 9 positions match TRBD2. Germline V gene lookup returns CDR1 MNHEY and CDR2 SVGEGT. This CDR3 has 14 amino acids. V was clipped by 2 bases and J by 5 bases; unmatched bases: 2.

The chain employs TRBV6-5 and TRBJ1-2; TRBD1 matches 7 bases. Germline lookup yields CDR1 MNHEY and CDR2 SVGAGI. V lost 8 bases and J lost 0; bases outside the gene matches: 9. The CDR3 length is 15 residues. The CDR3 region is CASSDRAGPNYGYTF. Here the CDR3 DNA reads TGTGCCAGCTCAGACAGGGCAGGTCCTAACTATGGCTACACCTTC.

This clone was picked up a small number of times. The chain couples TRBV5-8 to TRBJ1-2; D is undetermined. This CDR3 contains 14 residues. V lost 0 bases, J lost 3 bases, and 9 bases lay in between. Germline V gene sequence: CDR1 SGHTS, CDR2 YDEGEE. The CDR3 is CASSLVALYYGYTF. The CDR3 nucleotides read TGTGCCAGCAGCTTGGTCGCCCTATACTATGGCTACACCTTC. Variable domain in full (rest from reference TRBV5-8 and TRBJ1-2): EAGVTQSPTHLIKTRGQQATLRCSPISGHTSVYWYQQALGLGLQFLLWYDEGEERNRGNFPPRFSGRQFPNYSSELNVNALELEDSALYLCASSLVALYYGYTFGSGTRLTVV.

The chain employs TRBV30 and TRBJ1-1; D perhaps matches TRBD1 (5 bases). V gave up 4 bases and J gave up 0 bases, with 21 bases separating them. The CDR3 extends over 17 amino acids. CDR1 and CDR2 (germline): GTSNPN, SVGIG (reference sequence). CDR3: CAWTERWGVMVNTEAFF. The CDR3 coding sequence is TGTGCCTGGACCGAACGGTGGGGGGTGATGGTGAACACTGAAGCTTTCTTT.